The rows below give T cell receptor beta chains drawn from one sample of a study of shared clonotypes between healthy human individuals. The table came from immunoSEQ multiplex PCR; TCRdb's copy has only in-frame clones and leaves some out. This table holds about 2.3 million clones, around 92% found once. What was sequenced was naive CD4+ T cells from PBMCs. Every receptor here comes from a man younger than 30 in good health. Some clones in this sample may be carry-over from other donors' samples. CDR3s include the opening cysteine and the closing phenylalanine or tryptophan. The order of the fields is V gene, D gene, J gene, CDR3 length, clone size, CDR3 protein, CDR3 DNA. D genes are given only for firm matches. Clone size is stated in some rows and not others, as once, few, many or a class when expanded.

TRBV7-2,NA,TRBJ2-3,11,NA,CASSFAYTQYF,TGTGCCAGCAGCTTCGCGTATACGCAGTATTTT
TRBV11-2,NA,TRBJ1-4,13,NA,CASRRRRIEKLFF,TGTGCCAGCAGACGAAGACGGATTGAAAAACTGTTTTTT
TRBV6-1,NA,TRBJ1-5,12,NA,CASRQPNQPQHF,TGTGCCAGCAGGCAGCCTAATCAGCCCCAGCATTTT
TRBV5-4,NA,TRBJ1-2,13,NA,CASSLARRDGYTF,TGTGCCAGCAGCTTGGCAAGGCGGGATGGCTACACCTTC
TRBV6-5,TRBD1,TRBJ1-5,15,NA,CASRPTGGPGQPQHF,TGTGCCAGCAGGCCGACAGGGGGTCCAGGGCAGCCCCAGCATTTT
TRBV28,NA,TRBJ1-2,16,NA,CASSPPGQSIHYGYTF,TGTGCCAGCAGCCCCCCTGGACAGTCGATCCACTATGGCTACACCTTC
TRBV14,NA,TRBJ1-2,15,NA,CASSPGGGRHYGYTF,TGTGCCAGCAGCCCCGGGGGAGGGAGACACTATGGCTACACCTTC
TRBV6-6,NA,TRBJ2-7,16,NA,CASSYSKGVLPYEQYF,TGTGCCAGCAGTTACTCGAAGGGGGTCCTCCCCTACGAGCAGTACTTC
TRBV2,NA,TRBJ2-1,15,NA,CASRVGTRSYNEQFF,TGTGCCAGCAGGGTCGGGACACGCTCCTACAATGAGCAGTTCTTC
TRBV7-9,TRBD1,TRBJ2-5,14,NA,CASSSRQGGTTQYF,TGTGCCAGCAGCTCGCGACAGGGTGGGACGACCCAGTACTTC
TRBV21-1,NA,TRBJ2-1,21,NA,CASSRTGVTSGRRRTYNEQFF,TGTGCCAGCAGCAGGACAGGGGTGACTAGCGGGAGAAGGAGGACCTACAATGAGCAGTTCTTC
TRBV25-1,NA,TRBJ1-6,14,NA,CASRLTGRNSPLHF,TGTGCCAGCAGGCTAACAGGGCGTAATTCACCCCTCCACTTT
TRBV18,NA,TRBJ2-7,12,NA,CASSSSSYEQYF,TGTGCCAGCTCGTCAAGTTCCTACGAGCAGTACTTC
TRBV5-1,NA,TRBJ2-1,15,few,CASSLDYRSGYEQFF,TGCGCCAGCAGCTTGGATTACAGGTCCGGCTATGAGCAGTTCTTC
TRBV5-1,NA,TRBJ1-6,14,NA,CASRVNSYNSPLHF,TGCGCCAGCAGGGTAAACTCCTATAATTCACCCCTCCACTTT
TRBV4-1,NA,TRBJ1-2,14,few,CASSQEVATDGYTF,TGCGCCAGCAGCCAAGAAGTGGCAACGGATGGCTACACCTTC
TRBV28,NA,TRBJ1-1,14,NA,CASSPTQGSTEAFF,TGTGCCAGCAGTCCCACTCAGGGGAGTACTGAAGCTTTCTTT
TRBV7-2,NA,TRBJ1-4,15,NA,CASSFGGARGEKLFF,TGTGCCAGCAGCTTTGGGGGGGCGCGTGGTGAAAAACTGTTTTTT
TRBV11-2,TRBD2,TRBJ2-3,16,once,CASSLTSGRVSDTQYF,TGTGCCAGCAGCTTGACTAGCGGGAGGGTGTCAGATACGCAGTATTTT
TRBV4-2,NA,TRBJ2-2,14,NA,CASRAPRGTGELFF,TGTGCCAGCCGGGCCCCGCGGGGCACCGGGGAGCTGTTTTTT
TRBV5-4,TRBD2,TRBJ2-3,17,NA,CASSSRLAGAGTDTQYF,TGTGCCAGCAGCTCCCGACTAGCGGGAGCGGGCACAGATACGCAGTATTTT
TRBV5-8,TRBD1,TRBJ1-5,14,once,CASSFGQGGPPQHF,TGTGCCAGCAGCTTTGGACAGGGGGGTCCCCCCCAGCATTTT
TRBV29-1,NA,TRBJ2-4,11,NA,CSVGGGNIQYF,TGCAGCGTTGGAGGAGGAAACATTCAGTACTTC
TRBV14,NA,TRBJ1-2,13,NA,CASSYGTAYGYTF,TGTGCCAGCAGCTACGGGACGGCCTATGGCTACACCTTC
TRBV29-1,NA,TRBJ2-7,14,NA,CSVVPPISPYEQYF,TGCAGCGTTGTGCCCCCTATAAGTCCCTACGAGCAGTACTTC
TRBV5-5,TRBD1,TRBJ1-2,15,NA,CASSFRDRAYEGYTF,TGTGCCAGCAGCTTCAGGGACAGAGCGTATGAGGGCTACACCTTC
TRBV28,NA,TRBJ2-7,12,NA,CASSLRRYEQYF,TGTGCCAGCAGTTTACGGCGCTACGAGCAGTACTTC
TRBV29-1,TRBD2,TRBJ2-3,13,NA,CSVGISGRAFPYF,TGCAGCGTAGGCATTAGCGGGAGGGCCTTTCCGTATTTT
TRBV9,NA,TRBJ2-6,16,once,CASSPITGTGANVLTF,TGTGCCAGCAGCCCTATTACAGGGACTGGGGCCAACGTCCTGACTTTC
TRBV7-9,NA,TRBJ1-4,15,NA,CASSLAPATNEKLFF,TGTGCCAGCAGCTTAGCGCCTGCAACTAATGAAAAACTGTTTTTT
TRBV4-3,NA,TRBJ2-3,16,NA,CASRRDFITSTDTQYF,TGCGCCAGCAGGAGGGACTTTATCACTAGCACAGATACGCAGTATTTT
TRBV9,NA,TRBJ2-2,17,NA,CASSVAGQGLRTGELFF,TGTGCCAGCAGCGTAGCTGGTCAGGGGTTGCGCACCGGGGAGCTGTTTTTT
TRBV7-2,TRBD1,TRBJ2-7,16,NA,CASSSPKTGVLPEQYF,TGTGCCAGCAGCTCACCGAAGACAGGGGTGCTACCCGAGCAGTACTTC
TRBV15,TRBD2,TRBJ2-5,18,NA,CATSRVKGLAGGRETQYF,TGTGCCACCAGCAGAGTGAAGGGACTAGCGGGAGGCAGGGAGACCCAGTACTTC